The 32 T cell receptor beta chains presented below share a single source sample, sequenced in a study of radiation and T cells in renal cell carcinoma. TCRdb's table, derived via immunoSEQ multiplex PCR, lists solely in-frame clones and lacks some. The profile shows roughly 64,000 clones, around 80% of them singletons. Time point denoted: blood 4 weeks post-SBRT, at nephrectomy. Treatment defined: 15 Gy SBRT to primary tumor, nephrectomy 4 weeks later. The source material was blood, sampled from a patient whose treatment included radiotherapy and nephrectomy. Receptors were obtained from a man aged 60 to 75 with renal cell carcinoma.

V usage is TRBV11-2 and J usage is TRBJ2-1; perhaps TRBD2 as D (5 bases). The length of the CDR3 is 17 residues. The V and J ends lost 1 base and 4 bases respectively, with 17 bases between them. Germline CDR1 reads SGHAT; CDR2 reads FQNNGV. Written as DNA, the CDR3 is TGTGCCAGCAGCTTAGGAACTTTGGGCGGACTGTACAATGAGCAGTTCTTC. Translating it yields CASSLGTLGGLYNEQFF. The whole variable domain, filled in from reference TRBV11-2 and TRBJ2-1, reads EAGVAQSPRYKIIEKRQSVAFWCNPISGHATLYWYQQILGQGPKLLIQFQNNGVVDDSQLPKDRFSAERLKGVDSTLKIQPAKLEDSAVYLCASSLGTLGGLYNEQFFGPGTRLTVL.

The rearrangement uses TRBV5-1 and TRBJ2-7, with TRBD2 as a possible D gene (6 bases). Germline CDR1 is SGHRS and CDR2 is YFSETQ. The CDR3 covers 15 residues. V lost 0 bases and J 3 bases, leaving 13 bases between the germline ends. This CDR3 reads CASSLDGSTFYEQYF. CDR3 in DNA: TGCGCCAGCAGCTTGGACGGGAGCACTTTCTACGAGCAGTACTTC. Looking up the rest from reference TRBV5-1 and TRBJ2-7 gives the full variable domain: KAGVTQTPRYLIKTRGQQVTLSCSPISGHRSVSWYQQTPGQGLQFLFEYFSETQRNKGNFPGRFSGRQFSNSRSEMNVSTLELGDSALYLCASSLDGSTFYEQYFGPGTRLTVT.

The sample holds one count of this clone. The rearrangement joins TRBV10-3 to TRBJ1-4; D is unresolved. Germline lookup yields CDR1 ENHRY and CDR2 SYGVKD. CDR3 length equals 11 residues. The germline V and J ends were trimmed by 6 bases and 5 bases, with 4 bases remaining between them. Here the CDR3 reads CAIRENEKLFF. CDR3 nucleotides: TGTGCCATCAGAGAAAATGAAAAACTGTTTTTT.

The chain links TRBV7-6 to TRBJ1-1; D call uncertain. This CDR3 is built from 13 residues. Trimming cost V 5 bases and J 1 base, with 8 bases left between them. Germline V lookup: CDR1 SGHVS, CDR2 FNYEAQ. The CDR3 nucleotides read TGTGCCAGCAGCCCAACAGAGAACACTGAAGCTTTCTTT. Residues: CASSPTENTEAFF.

The DNA of the CDR3 is TGTGCCAGCTCACCTCCGGGGGGCGACTATGGCTACACCTTC. It encodes CASSPPGGDYGYTF. The chain has TRBV18 and TRBJ1-2, with a tentative D call TRBD1 (6 bases). With 3 bases removed from V and 3 bases from J, the gap between germline ends came to 11 bases. The length of the CDR3 is 14 residues. CDR1 KGHSH and CDR2 LQKENI come from the germline V gene.

This clone came up once. The J gene is TRBJ1-2, the V gene TRBV19; 8 bases match TRBD1. This CDR3 comprises 13 residues. Looked up from germline, CDR1 is LNHDA and CDR2 is SQIVND (reference sequence). With 3 bases clipped from V and 7 bases from J, the junction kept 4 bases outside the gene matches. CDR3 nucleotide sequence: TGTGCCAGTAGTATTGGGACAGGCATTGGCTACACCTTC. Translation gives CASSIGTGIGYTF.

There are a few counts of this clone. This chain links TRBV7-9 with TRBJ1-1; 10 nucleotides line up with TRBD1. The germline CDR1 and CDR2 sequences are SEHNR and FQNEAQ (reference sequence). V shed 5 bases, J shed 11 bases, and the junction held 8 bases outside the gene matches. The CDR3 runs to 13 residues. The CDR3 DNA is TGTGCCAGCAGCACAGACAGGGGGCGCCGGGCTTTCTTT. Amino acids: CASSTDRGRRAFF.

This clone has just one count. The V call is TRBV13, the J call TRBJ2-3; 13 bases match TRBD2. Germline CDR1 is PRHDT and CDR2 is FYEKMQ (reference sequence). The CDR3 sequence is 17 residues long. The V and J ends lost 5 bases and 1 base, in that order; junction bases with no gene match: 6. The CDR3 DNA reads as TGTGCCAGCAGCCCGAGACTAGCGGGAGGAGGCACAGATACGCAGTATTTT. This gives the protein CASSPRLAGGGTDTQYF.

The genes are TRBV11-1 and TRBJ2-7; 7 bases are shared with TRBD1. The CDR3 is 16 residues long. With 7 bases clipped from V and 2 bases from J, the junction kept 14 bases outside the gene matches. Per the germline V gene, CDR1 is SGHAT and CDR2 is FQDESV (reference sequence). The CDR3 protein is CASTQRPGQIPYEQYF. DNA of the CDR3: TGTGCCAGCACTCAAAGACCGGGACAGATTCCCTACGAGCAGTACTTC. Drawing the rest from reference TRBV11-1 and TRBJ2-7, the complete variable domain is EAEVAQSPRYKITEKSQAVAFWCDPISGHATLYWYRQILGQGPELLVQFQDESVVDDSQLPKDRFSAERLKGVDSTLKIQPAELGDSAMYLCASTQRPGQIPYEQYFGPGTRLTVT.

The genes are TRBV30 and TRBJ2-5, with 13 bases lining up with TRBD2. The J segment lost 8 bases and the V segment lost 2 bases, leaving 11 bases of the junction unmatched. The CDR3 consists of 16 residues. The germline CDR1 and CDR2 sequences are GTSNPN and SVGIG (reference sequence). The CDR3 DNA reads TGTGCCTGGAGTCCGAAGGGGGGACTAGCGGGGTATACCCAGTACTTC. It yields the protein CAWSPKGGLAGYTQYF.

V gene TRBV7-2 combines with J gene TRBJ2-7; D possibly corresponds to TRBD1 (5 bases). Germline V gene data show CDR1 as SGHTA and CDR2 as FQGNSA. The CDR3 runs to 13 residues. V shed 2 bases and J shed 7 bases, with 12 bases lying between them. CDR3 protein: CASSLRGVREQYF. CDR3 DNA sequence: TGTGCCAGCAGCTTAAGGGGTGTAAGGGAGCAGTACTTC.

The chain carries TRBV9 and TRBJ2-7; possible D gene TRBD2, 6 bases. The J call may be in error: the DNA end matches TRBJ2-5 better. This CDR3 region has 15 residues. Germline V CDR1 and CDR2: SGDLS, YYNGEE. In nucleotides, the CDR3 is TGTGCCAGCAGCGTGCAGGGACTGCTCCAAGAGACCCAGTACTTC. Amino acids: CASSVQGLLQETQYF.

There are a few counts of this clone. The chain has TRBV2 and TRBJ2-7; D uncertain. V lost 5 bases and J 3 bases, leaving 8 bases between the germline ends. Per the germline V gene, CDR1 is SNHLY and CDR2 is FYNNEI. CDR3 length: 12 amino acids. The CDR3 sequence: CASSSTVYEQYV. CDR3 DNA sequence: TGTGCCAGCAGTAGTACAGTCTACGAGCAGTACGTC.

The chain uses TRBV6-5 and TRBJ2-3; D unclear. The germline CDR1 and CDR2 sequences are MNHEY and SVGAGI. The CDR3 is 15 amino acids. Deletions cut 2 bases from V and 1 base from J, with 10 bases between. The CDR3 loop reads CASSYGDSGTDTQYF. CDR3 coding DNA: TGTGCCAGCAGTTACGGAGATTCTGGCACAGATACGCAGTATTTT.

In its sample, this clone was seen a few times. This chain links TRBV7-6 with TRBJ1-1; D possibly corresponds to TRBD1 (5 bases). This CDR3 region has 14 residues. Germline V gene sequence: CDR1 SGHVS, CDR2 FNYEAQ. Trimming stripped 1 base from V and 4 bases from J, with 10 bases between. The CDR3 region is CASSLGGVLTEAFF. In nucleotides, the CDR3 is TGTGCCAGCAGCTTAGGGGGGGTGCTCACTGAAGCTTTCTTT.

The chain employs TRBV27 and TRBJ1-1, with 7 nucleotides matching TRBD1. The CDR3 contains 13 residues. Looked up from germline, CDR1 is MNHEY and CDR2 is SMNVEV (reference sequence). With 5 bases clipped from V and 4 bases from J, the junction kept 4 bases outside the gene matches. CDR3 residues: CASSLAGGTEAFF. DNA for the CDR3: TGTGCCAGCAGTCTCGCAGGGGGCACTGAAGCTTTCTTT.

This clone appeared a single time. The chain combines TRBV27 with TRBJ1-1; TRBD1 aligns across 8 bases. The CDR3 spans 14 residues. V shed 4 bases and J 5 bases; nucleotides not matched to a gene: 6. The germline CDR1 and CDR2 sequences are MNHEY and SMNVEV (reference sequence). Here the CDR3 DNA reads TGTGCCAGCAGTTGGGTACAGGGGGGTACTGAAGCTTTCTTT. It specifies CASSWVQGGTEAFF.

The CDR3 DNA follows: TGCGCCAGCAGCCAAGGACGGACAGGGATCCATGGCTACACCTTC. Protein: CASSQGRTGIHGYTF. The rearrangement uses TRBV4-3 and TRBJ1-2, with 8 bases that match TRBD1. In germline, CDR1 is LGHNA, CDR2 YSLEER. The CDR3 loop spans 15 amino acids. Unmatched junction bases numbered 7, after V lost 1 base and J lost 6 bases.

V and J are TRBV5-4 and TRBJ2-3; 10 positions agree with TRBD2. V lost 4 bases and J lost 4; bases outside the gene matches: 15. Germline V gene sequence: CDR1 SGHNT, CDR2 YYREEE (reference sequence). This CDR3 has 18 residues. This CDR3 is CASSPGTSEYKKADTQYF. CDR3 sequence (DNA): TGTGCCAGCAGCCCCGGGACTAGCGAATACAAAAAGGCAGATACGCAGTATTTT.

In this sample, this clone turned up once. The V call is TRBV6-6, the J call TRBJ1-5; D call uncertain. The germline V gene has CDR1 MNHNY and CDR2 SVGAGI (reference sequence). The CDR3 runs 13 residues. Trimming stripped 4 bases from V and 10 bases from J, with 14 bases between. CDR3 DNA: TGTGCCAGCAGTTCTACTTTCGCCAGTCCCCAGCATTTT. Its translation is CASSSTFASPQHF.

The chain combines TRBV6-5 with TRBJ2-2; perhaps TRBD1 as D (5 bases). The germline CDR1 and CDR2 sequences are MNHEY and SVGAGI. CDR3 size: 16 residues. Trimming left V 2 bases short and J 2 bases short, with 12 bases between. The CDR3 is CASSYTTGSNTGELFF. In DNA, the CDR3 is TGTGCCAGCAGTTACACCACAGGCTCTAACACCGGGGAGCTGTTTTTT.

The rearrangement uses TRBV10-3 and TRBJ2-2; perhaps TRBD1 as D (5 bases). Germline loops: CDR1 ENHRY, CDR2 SYGVKD. This CDR3 is 13 amino acids long. V was shortened by 3 bases and J by 5 bases, with 7 bases between the two germline ends. The chain's CDR3 is CAISEQVTGELFF. In DNA form, the CDR3 reads TGTGCCATCAGTGAACAGGTTACCGGGGAGCTGTTTTTT.

V and J are TRBV4-2 and TRBJ1-1; D call uncertain. Looked up from germline, CDR1 is LGHNA and CDR2 is YNFKEQ. V lost 2 bases to trimming and J lost 1 base, with 5 bases between them. CDR3 length equals 13 residues. CDR3 DNA: TGTGCCAGCAGCCAAACAGAGAACACTGAAGCTTTCTTT. This translates into CASSQTENTEAFF.

This chain links TRBV10-3 with TRBJ2-5; TRBD2 agrees at 10 bases. CDR3 size: 16 residues. Germline V CDR1 and CDR2: ENHRY, SYGVKD. The J segment lost 2 bases and the V segment lost 3 bases, leaving 6 bases of the junction unmatched. CDR3 in DNA: TGTGCCATCAGTGACGGGACTAGCGCACTGCAAGAGACCCAGTACTTC. As protein: CAISDGTSALQETQYF.

The J gene is TRBJ1-4, the V gene TRBV5-1; D possibly corresponds to TRBD1 (5 bases). The germline V gene has CDR1 SGHRS and CDR2 YFSETQ. V dropped 0 bases and J dropped 5 bases, with 11 bases sitting between them. The CDR3 extends over 15 amino acids. In DNA, the CDR3 is TGCGCCAGCAGCTTGGTGGCAGGGCGAAATGAAAAACTGTTTTTT. It translates to CASSLVAGRNEKLFF. The full variable domain, in which reference TRBV5-1 and TRBJ1-4 provide the parts outside the CDR3, is KAGVTQTPRYLIKTRGQQVTLSCSPISGHRSVSWYQQTPGQGLQFLFEYFSETQRNKGNFPGRFSGRQFSNSRSEMNVSTLELGDSALYLCASSLVAGRNEKLFFGSGTQLSVL.

The chain joins TRBV6-6 to TRBJ1-4, with TRBD1 matching over 10 bases. The CDR3 loop spans 16 amino acids. The ends lost 6 bases at V and 3 bases at J; junction bases unmatched: 7. Germline V gene sequence: CDR1 MNHNY, CDR2 SVGAGI (reference sequence). CDR3: CASRKTGGRSNEKLFF. CDR3 nucleotides: TGTGCCAGCAGGAAGACAGGGGGCAGATCTAATGAAAAACTGTTTTTT.

This chain links TRBV11-3 with TRBJ2-3; D is ambiguous. Per the germline V gene, CDR1 is SGHNT and CDR2 is YENEEA. The CDR3 is made up of 15 amino acids. Deletions cut 2 bases from V and 0 bases from J, with 9 bases between. In DNA, the CDR3 is TGTGCCAGCAGCTTAAGCCGAACTAGCACAGATACGCAGTATTTT. This gives the protein CASSLSRTSTDTQYF.

The V and J genes are TRBV5-5 and TRBJ2-3, with 8 bases lining up with TRBD2. V dropped 2 bases and J dropped 6; count of bases not matched to a gene: 2. From germline, CDR1 is SGHKS and CDR2 YYEKEE (reference sequence). The CDR3 is made up of 13 amino acids. The CDR3 DNA sequence: TGTGCCAGCAGCTTAGCGGGAGAGGATACGCAGTATTTT. Protein: CASSLAGEDTQYF.

In this sample, this clone turned up many times. The rearrangement joins TRBV27 to TRBJ1-5; D unresolved. V dropped 5 bases and J dropped 7 bases, with 9 bases sitting between them. Germline CDR1 MNHEY, CDR2 SMNVEV (reference sequence). CDR3 length: 12 amino acids. CDR3 nucleotides: TGTGCCAGCAGTACTGCGGGCCAGCCCCAGCATTTT. Protein sequence: CASSTAGQPQHF.

The CDR3 sequence: CASSLVAGGGTGELFF. The CDR3 DNA reads as TGTGCCAGCAGCTTAGTAGCGGGCGGGGGCACCGGGGAGCTGTTTTTT. This chain uses TRBV11-2 with TRBJ2-2, with 7 positions matching TRBD2. Per germline, CDR1 SGHAT and CDR2 FQNNGV. The CDR3 sequence is 16 residues long. V dropped 1 base and J dropped 4; count of bases not matched to a gene: 6.

As DNA, the CDR3 is TGTGCCTGGGGGCCCACCTACTCTGGGGCCAACGTCCTGACTTTC. Encoded protein: CAWGPTYSGANVLTF. The rearrangement links TRBV30 to TRBJ2-6; D remains ambiguous. Trimming took 5 bases from V and 0 from J, leaving 11 bases between them. Germline lookup yields CDR1 GTSNPN and CDR2 SVGIG (reference sequence). The CDR3 spans 15 residues. The full variable domain, with the rest looked up from reference TRBV30 and TRBJ2-6, is SQTIHQWPATLVQPVGSPLSLECTVEGTSNPNLYWYRQAAGRGLQLLFYSVGIGQISSEVPQNLSASRPQDRQFILSSKKLLLSDSGFYLCAWGPTYSGANVLTFGAGSRLTVL.

The chain uses TRBV7-2 and TRBJ1-6, with 7 bases matching TRBD1. Germline V gene lookup returns CDR1 SGHTA and CDR2 FQGNSA. V shed 5 bases and J 1 base; nucleotides not matched to a gene: 8. This CDR3 is built from 17 residues. The DNA for the CDR3 is TGTGCCAGCAGCCCCCAAAGACAGGGTTCCTATAATTCACCCCTCCACTTT. This codes for CASSPQRQGSYNSPLHF.